The 26 T cell receptor beta chains reported below all come from one sample, sequenced in a study of shared clonotypes between healthy human individuals. Data came from immunoSEQ multiplex PCR; TCRdb stores just in-frame clones and leaves some out. The data contain under 850,000 clones, approximately 72% of them seen just once; the ten biggest clones take up about 1.7%. Sequencing was done on a sample of memory CD4+ T cells sorted from blood. The subset was: CD45RA-negative fraction. The receptors derive from a woman in her twenties or thirties in good health.

The chain has TRBV7-9 and TRBJ2-3; the match to TRBD2 covers 8 bases. In germline, CDR1 is SEHNR, CDR2 FQNEAQ (reference sequence). Germline trimming cut 5 bases from V and 1 base from J; bases unmatched to any gene: 2. There are 14 residues in the CDR3. CDR3 DNA: TGTGCCAGCAGCCAAGCGGGGGGCACAGATACGCAGTATTTT. Amino acids: CASSQAGGTDTQYF.

This clone was counted between two and nine times. The chain links TRBV27 to TRBJ1-2; D is unclear. CDR1 is MNHEY, CDR2 SMNVEV, per germline (reference sequence). The CDR3 consists of 16 residues. V dropped 3 bases and J dropped 1 base, with 15 bases sitting between them. CDR3 sequence (DNA): TGTGCCAGCAGTTTGACTCTTATGGGCAGTAACTATGGCTACACCTTC. Residues: CASSLTLMGSNYGYTF.

The CDR3 loop reads CASSQIRGANGYTF. Here the CDR3 DNA reads TGTGCCAGCAGTCAAATCAGGGGGGCGAATGGCTACACCTTC. The chain carries TRBV27 and TRBJ1-2, with 7 bases lining up with TRBD1. V lost 5 bases to trimming and J lost 6 bases; unmatched junction nucleotides: 9. The germline gives CDR1 MNHEY, CDR2 SMNVEV (reference sequence). The CDR3 length is 14 residues.

The chain recombines TRBV28 with TRBJ1-2; no clear D gene. CDR1 is MDHEN and CDR2 is SYDVKM in the germline V gene. Trimming removed 3 bases at V and 8 bases at J, with 13 bases between. The CDR3 has 13 amino acids. The CDR3 is CASSLPETMGYTF. CDR3 coding DNA: TGTGCCAGCAGTTTGCCAGAAACTATGGGCTACACCTTC.

The chain joins TRBV10-3 to TRBJ2-5, with D hard to call. The CDR3 is made up of 13 amino acids. V lost 10 bases and J 1 base, leaving 13 bases between the germline ends. Germline CDR1 reads ENHRY; CDR2 reads SYGVKD. CDR3 loop: CATQPGAQETQYF. The CDR3 nucleotides read TGTGCCACCCAACCCGGAGCCCAAGAGACCCAGTACTTC.

Comments on this clone: A single base is all that separates this from a far larger clone, so a read error is likely. This chain uses TRBV6-1 with TRBJ1-2, with D unclear. V was shortened by 1 base and J by 3 bases, with 3 bases between the two germline ends. The CDR3 spans 12 residues. Germline lookup yields CDR1 MNHNS and CDR2 SASEGT. CDR3 sequence: CASSEGYYGYTF. The DNA for the CDR3 is TGTGCCAGCAGTGAAGGGTACTATGGCTACACCTTC.

The chain uses TRBV5-1 and TRBJ1-1; D gene ambiguous. The V gene lost 0 bases and the J gene lost 3 bases, with 6 bases spanning the gap. The CDR3 is made up of 13 amino acids. Germline-derived CDR1 and CDR2 are SGHRS and YFSETQ. The CDR3 bases are TGCGCCAGCAGCTTGGTGAGGGACACTGAAGCTTTCTTT. This codes for CASSLVRDTEAFF.

This clone was seen a handful of times. V is TRBV28 and J is TRBJ2-2; 11 bases line up with TRBD2. After removal of 10 bases from V and 9 bases from J, the junction contained 7 bases not matched to a gene. Germline V lookup: CDR1 MDHEN, CDR2 SYDVKM. There are 13 residues in the CDR3. CDR3 in amino acids: CATIAGGWRELFF. The CDR3 DNA reads TGTGCCACCATAGCGGGAGGGTGGCGGGAGCTGTTTTTT.

CDR3 coding DNA: TGCGCCAGCAGCTCCACGGGGAATAGCGGGACAAATGAGCAGTTCTTC. As protein: CASSSTGNSGTNEQFF. The chain joins TRBV5-1 to TRBJ2-1, with 8 bases lining up with TRBD2. The length of the CDR3 is 16 residues. Germline CDR1 reads SGHRS; CDR2 reads YFSETQ. J was trimmed by 7 bases and V by 3 bases; bases with no gene match: 12.

This clone was seen repeatedly, ten times or more. This rearrangement joins TRBV19 to TRBJ1-2, with unresolved D. The V end lost 5 bases, the J end lost 2 bases, and 12 bases lay between the germline ends. This CDR3 has 14 residues. The germline CDR1 and CDR2 sequences are LNHDA and SQIVND (reference sequence). CDR3 loop: CASSAPTQNYGYTF. Here the CDR3 DNA reads TGTGCCAGTAGTGCACCCACCCAGAACTATGGCTACACCTTC.

The gene calls are TRBV19 and TRBJ1-2; 9 nucleotides agree with TRBD1. Germline V gives CDR1 LNHDA, CDR2 SQIVND (reference sequence). After removal of 6 bases from V and 6 bases from J, the junction contained 11 bases not matched to a gene. The CDR3 runs 15 residues. The DNA of the CDR3 is TGTGCCAGTAGAAATAAGGGCCGGGACAGGGATGGCTACACCTTC. As protein: CASRNKGRDRDGYTF.

V gene TRBV7-9 combines with J gene TRBJ2-1, with D perhaps TRBD2 (6 bases). Germline CDR1 is SEHNR and CDR2 is FQNEAQ (reference sequence). V was cut by 2 bases and J by 6 bases, with 14 bases left in between. The CDR3 runs to 15 residues. This CDR3 reads CASSLMGGGSNEQFF. CDR3 DNA sequence: TGTGCCAGCAGCTTAATGGGAGGTGGGTCCAATGAGCAGTTCTTC.

In its sample, this clone was seen once. This chain connects TRBV5-1 to TRBJ2-1; D perhaps matches TRBD2 (5 bases). CDR3 size: 14 residues. Germline lookup yields CDR1 SGHRS and CDR2 YFSETQ. V dropped 0 bases and J dropped 1 base, with 5 bases sitting between them. CDR3 region: CASSLGRSYNEQFF. The CDR3 DNA follows: TGCGCCAGCAGCTTGGGGAGGTCCTACAATGAGCAGTTCTTC.

V is TRBV6-6 and J is TRBJ2-1; D uncertain. The germline gives CDR1 MNHNY, CDR2 SVGAGI (reference sequence). This CDR3 has 11 residues. With 8 bases removed from V and 9 bases from J, the gap between germline ends came to 11 bases. In DNA, the CDR3 is TGTGCCAGCTTAAGGCTTTCTGAGCAGTTCTTC. Amino acid sequence: CASLRLSEQFF.

This chain links TRBV11-3 with TRBJ2-7; D uncertain. CDR3 size: 13 residues. V lost 5 bases and J lost 6, with 14 bases in between. Germline V gene sequence: CDR1 SGHNT, CDR2 YENEEA. CDR3 in amino acids: CASSPLGISEQYF. For the CDR3, the DNA is TGTGCCAGCAGCCCCCTGGGAATTAGCGAGCAGTACTTC.

J is TRBJ2-5 and V is TRBV5-1; possible D gene TRBD2, 6 bases. Looked up from germline, CDR1 is SGHRS and CDR2 is YFSETQ. The CDR3 has 14 amino acids. The V gene lost 0 bases and the J gene lost 9 bases, with 15 bases spanning the gap. CDR3 DNA: TGCGCCAGCAGCTTGGGCGGGATAGCCGATTCCCAGTACTTC. Its translation: CASSLGGIADSQYF.

The chain joins TRBV11-2 to TRBJ2-1, with 7 nucleotides matching TRBD2. CDR3 length equals 14 residues. Germline V CDR1 and CDR2: SGHAT, FQNNGV. V gave up 5 bases and J gave up 8 bases; unmatched junction bases: 9. This CDR3 is CASSLRLAKDEQFF. In nucleotides, the CDR3 is TGTGCCAGCAGCCTCAGACTAGCCAAGGATGAGCAGTTCTTC.

This chain uses TRBV6-1 with TRBJ2-2; no clear D. Germline V gene data show CDR1 as MNHNS and CDR2 as SASEGT. Trimming took 8 bases from V and 8 from J, leaving 12 bases between them. This CDR3 is built from 12 residues. The CDR3 spells CASSKHGGELFF. Here the CDR3 DNA reads TGTGCCAGCTCAAAACACGGGGGGGAGCTGTTTTTT.

The gene calls are TRBV28 and TRBJ1-1; D not certain. The CDR3 totals 14 residues. V lost 3 bases and J lost 5, with 13 bases in between. CDR1 and CDR2 from the germline V gene are MDHEN and SYDVKM. The CDR3 region is CASSFGSLSTEAFF. In nucleotides, the CDR3 is TGTGCCAGCAGTTTCGGCAGCCTCTCGACTGAAGCTTTCTTT. The entire variable domain, with the rest obtained from reference TRBV28 and TRBJ1-1, is as follows: DVKVTQSSRYLVKRTGEKVFLECVQDMDHENMFWYRQDPGLGLRLIYFSYDVKMKEKGDIPEGYSVSREKKERFSLILESASTNQTSMYLCASSFGSLSTEAFFGQGTRLTVV.

This clone is a singleton in its sample. The genes are TRBV23-1 and TRBJ2-1; no definite D call. TRBV23-1 is given ORF status, its function remaining uncertain. This CDR3 has 14 amino acids. The ends were cut back, 4 bases at V and 8 bases at J, with 15 bases in the middle. CDR3 loop: CASSRKGWGYEQFF. CDR3 DNA: TGCGCCAGCAGTCGTAAAGGGTGGGGTTATGAGCAGTTCTTC.

The genes are TRBV11-2 and TRBJ2-7; no reliable D call. Germline-derived CDR1 and CDR2 are SGHAT and FQNNGV. V lost 1 base and J lost 5, with 15 bases in between. The CDR3 contains 15 residues. The CDR3 nucleotides are TGTGCCAGCAGCTTAGGGGCTGGGGAAAGACACGAGCAGTACTTC. Encoded protein: CASSLGAGERHEQYF.

J is TRBJ1-5 and V is TRBV19; no reliable D call. This CDR3 is built from 16 residues. V shed 2 bases and J shed 3 bases, with 14 bases lying between them. CDR1 and CDR2 from the germline V gene are LNHDA and SQIVND (reference sequence). CDR3 bases: TGTGCCAGTAGTATATTAGCTCCGGAATACAATCAGCCCCAGCATTTT. Protein product: CASSILAPEYNQPQHF.

The chain uses TRBV7-2 and TRBJ2-7, with D possibly matching TRBD1 (6 bases). Germline CDR1 is SGHTA and CDR2 is FQGNSA. With 5 bases removed from V and 12 bases from J, the gap between germline ends came to 17 bases. The CDR3 runs to 12 residues. CDR3 region: CASSPQQGRGYF. The CDR3 DNA reads TGTGCCAGCAGCCCCCAACAGGGACGGGGGTACTTC.

This sequence joins TRBV11-2 and TRBJ2-5; D uncertain. CDR1 and CDR2 from the germline V gene are SGHAT and FQNNGV. The CDR3 sequence is 15 residues long. V lost 7 bases, J lost 2 bases, and 17 bases lay in between. This CDR3 is CASNWTPLRQETQYF. The CDR3 region has the DNA TGTGCCAGCAACTGGACCCCCCTGAGACAAGAGACCCAGTACTTC.

This clone was observed a handful of times. V gene TRBV4-2 combines with J gene TRBJ1-2; maybe TRBD1 (5 bases). V was clipped by 3 bases and J by 12 bases, with 17 bases between them. CDR1 LGHNA and CDR2 YNFKEQ come from the germline V gene. CDR3 length equals 13 residues. The CDR3 coding sequence is TGTGCCAGCAGCCAGGGGGGATCTTACGGCCACACCTTC. Its protein is CASSQGGSYGHTF.

The chain joins TRBV2 to TRBJ2-7, with TRBD2 as a possible D gene (5 bases). Looked up from germline, CDR1 is SNHLY and CDR2 is FYNNEI. V shed 8 bases and J shed 6 bases, with 14 bases lying between them. This CDR3 region has 12 residues. In DNA, the CDR3 is TGTGCCAGCGGGTTTGGGAGTTTCGAGCAGTACTTC. It translates to CASGFGSFEQYF.